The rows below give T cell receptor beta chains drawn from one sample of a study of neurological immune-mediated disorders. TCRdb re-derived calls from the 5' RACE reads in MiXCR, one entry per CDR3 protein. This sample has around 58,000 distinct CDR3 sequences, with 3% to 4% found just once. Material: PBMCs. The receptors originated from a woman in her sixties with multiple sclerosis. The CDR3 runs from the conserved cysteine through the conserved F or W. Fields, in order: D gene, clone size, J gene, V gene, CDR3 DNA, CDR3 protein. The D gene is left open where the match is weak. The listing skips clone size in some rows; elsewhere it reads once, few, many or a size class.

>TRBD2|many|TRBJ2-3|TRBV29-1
TGCAGCGTTGAGGGACTAGCGTTCACAGATACGCAGTATTTT
CSVEGLAFTDTQYF
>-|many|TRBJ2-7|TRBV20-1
TGCAGTGCTAGTAGGACAGCCCGTCCCGAGCAGTACTTC
CSASRTARPEQYF
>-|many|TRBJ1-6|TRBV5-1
TGCGCCAGCAGCTTGGGAGGAATGACGGATAATTCACCCCTCCACTTT
CASSLGGMTDNSPLHF
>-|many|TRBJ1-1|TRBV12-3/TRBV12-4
TGTGCCAGCAGTTGGGGACTGACGGCTTTCTTT
CASSWGLTAFF
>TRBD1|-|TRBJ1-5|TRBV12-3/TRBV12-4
TGTGCCAGCCGAGGAGGGGGCAATAAGACCCAGAATTTT
CASRGGGNKTQNF
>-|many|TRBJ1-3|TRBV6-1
TGTGCCAGCAGTGAACAGCCGACCTCTGGAAACACCATATATTTT
CASSEQPTSGNTIYF
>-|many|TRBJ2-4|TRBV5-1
TGCGCCAGCAGCTTCGGGGACACAGGAACCAAAAACATTCAGTACTTC
CASSFGDTGTKNIQYF
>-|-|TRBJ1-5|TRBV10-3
TGTGCCATCAGTGAACCCGGGAGCAATCAGCCCCAGCATTTT
CAISEPGSNQPQHF
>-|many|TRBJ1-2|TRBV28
TGTGCCAGCAACCAGGTGGCAGCCGGGCCTAACTATGGCTACACCTTC
CASNQVAAGPNYGYTF
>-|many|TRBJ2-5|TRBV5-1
TGCGCCAGCAGCCAACAAGGGACCCAAGAGACCCAGTACTTC
CASSQQGTQETQYF
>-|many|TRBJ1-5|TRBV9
TGTGCCAGCTCCCCCCCGGGCAGGTGGCGAGATCAGCCCCAGCATTTT
CASSPPGRWRDQPQHF
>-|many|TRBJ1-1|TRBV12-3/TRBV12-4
TGTGCCAGCAGTTTACTTCGCCAGGGTGAAGCTTTCTTT
CASSLLRQGEAFF
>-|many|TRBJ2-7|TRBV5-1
TGCGCCAGCAGCACAGAATCCCGAGGTTTTAACGAGCAGTACTTC
CASSTESRGFNEQYF
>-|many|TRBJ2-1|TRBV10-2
TGCGCCAGCAGTGAGTCTAGGCTAAAGCAGTTCTTC
CASSESRLKQFF
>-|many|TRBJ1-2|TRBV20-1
TGCAGTGCTCCTGGCTCGGACAGCTATGGCTACACCTTC
CSAPGSDSYGYTF
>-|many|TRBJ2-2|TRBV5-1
TGCGCCAGCATGCTCGGATCGAACACCGGGGAGCTGTTTTTT
CASMLGSNTGELFF
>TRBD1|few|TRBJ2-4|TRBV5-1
TGCGCCAGCAGCTTGGTCAATCCTCGACGACAGGGGCGATACTTC
CASSLVNPRRQGRYF
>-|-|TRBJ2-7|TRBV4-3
TGCGCCAGCAGCCAGACATTAACCTACGAGCAGTACTTC
CASSQTLTYEQYF
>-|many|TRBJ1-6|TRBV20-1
TGCAGTGCTAGAAGGGCCGCAAACTCTCGGGATTCACCCCTCCACTTT
CSARRAANSRDSPLHF
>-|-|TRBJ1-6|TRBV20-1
TGCAGTGCTAGAGATTACAGAAATAATTCACCCCTCCACTTT
CSARDYRNNSPLHF
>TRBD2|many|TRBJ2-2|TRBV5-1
TGCGCCAGCATCGGGTCTGCGGGAGGTCAAACCGGGGAGCTGTTTTTT
CASIGSAGGQTGELFF
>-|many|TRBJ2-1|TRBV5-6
TGTGCCAGCAGCTTGGATAGCGTTTTGGAGCAGTTCTTC
CASSLDSVLEQFF
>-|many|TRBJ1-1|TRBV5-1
TGCGCCAGCAGCTGGAAGCCAGGGGTTGAAGCTTTCTTT
CASSWKPGVEAFF
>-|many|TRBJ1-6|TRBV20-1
TGCAGTGTAGGACAGCATAATTCACCCCTCCACTTT
CSVGQHNSPLHF
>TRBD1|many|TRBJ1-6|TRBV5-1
TGCGCCAGCAGCTCCGGGACAGGGAGTTTTACACCCCTCCACTTT
CASSSGTGSFTPLHF